A single sample gave rise to the 23 T cell receptor beta chains below, sequenced in a study of tissue T cells after allogeneic stem cell transplantation. Data came from immunoSEQ multiplex PCR; TCRdb stores just in-frame clones and leaves some out. The table lists over 4,000 clones, approximately 66% of them singletons. The sequences come from left colon tissue, collected at autopsy. The receptor source for this set is a male donor at least 60 years old with lung cancer.

The chain joins TRBV7-3 to TRBJ2-1; TRBD1 matches 9 bases. CDR3 length equals 15 residues. The J segment lost 5 bases and the V segment lost 0 bases, leaving 2 bases of the junction unmatched. The V gene's germline CDR1 is SGHTA and CDR2 FQGTGA. The CDR3 nucleotides are TGTGCCAGCAGCTTAACTGGGACAGGGAACAATGAGCAGTTCTTC. Amino acid sequence: CASSLTGTGNNEQFF.

V and J are TRBV7-8 and TRBJ2-2; TRBD2 agrees at 8 bases. The CDR3 is 17 amino acids. Germline V gives CDR1 SGHVS, CDR2 FQNEAQ. Trimming took 4 bases from V and 3 from J; bases not matched to a gene: 10. The CDR3 DNA is TGTGCCAGCAGCTGGGCGCCGGGACTAGTTGACACCGGGGAGCTGTTTTTT. It codes for CASSWAPGLVDTGELFF.

This clone was seen more than once but under ten times. V usage is TRBV2 and J usage is TRBJ1-6; perhaps TRBD1 as D (6 bases). Trimming cost V 6 bases and J 5 bases, with 14 bases left between them. Germline loops: CDR1 SNHLY, CDR2 FYNNEI. CDR3 length: 15 residues. DNA of the CDR3: TGTGCCAGCAGGACCGGGACATCCCATAATTCACCCCTCCACTTT. This codes for CASRTGTSHNSPLHF.

V is TRBV4-3 and J is TRBJ1-2; tentatively, D is TRBD1 (6 bases). The length of the CDR3 is 14 residues. Germline V CDR1 and CDR2: LGHNA, YSLEER. Trimming took off 0 bases at V and 4 bases at J, with 9 bases between the two ends. CDR3 residues: CASSQDMTGYGYTF. CDR3 DNA: TGCGCCAGCAGCCAAGATATGACAGGCTATGGCTACACCTTC.

This sequence joins TRBV7-8 and TRBJ2-2; a weak D match, TRBD1 (6 bases). V was pared by 6 bases and J by 0 bases, with 11 bases between. Germline V gene lookup returns CDR1 SGHVS and CDR2 FQNEAQ. The CDR3 is 15 amino acids. The CDR3 sequence is CASRSTGPNTGELFF. The CDR3 bases are TGTGCCAGCAGATCCACAGGGCCGAACACCGGGGAGCTGTTTTTT.

This clone was detected a few times. The chain recombines TRBV11-2 with TRBJ1-1, with no clear D. The CDR3 totals 14 residues. Trimming cost V 5 bases and J 1 base, with 11 bases left between them. Germline CDR1 is SGHAT and CDR2 is FQNNGV. CDR3 nucleotide sequence: TGTGCCAGCAGCCCCCGGGCAGGGAACACTGAAGCTTTCTTT. Its translation is CASSPRAGNTEAFF.

The chain joins TRBV11-2 to TRBJ1-1; D may be TRBD1 (5 bases). CDR1 and CDR2 (germline): SGHAT, FQNNGV. Trimming cost V 4 bases and J 7 bases, with 16 bases left between them. The CDR3 covers 14 residues. This chain's CDR3 is CASSYLGVGVEAFF. Here the CDR3 DNA reads TGTGCCAGCAGCTATTTGGGGGTTGGGGTTGAAGCTTTCTTT.

The chain recombines TRBV10-3 with TRBJ2-2; maybe TRBD2 (6 bases). From germline, CDR1 is ENHRY and CDR2 SYGVKD. The CDR3 totals 14 residues. V lost 6 bases to trimming and J lost 4 bases, with 12 bases between them. CDR3 amino acids: CAIRGGDGTGELFF. In DNA form, the CDR3 reads TGTGCCATCAGGGGGGGTGACGGCACCGGGGAGCTGTTTTTT.

This sequence joins TRBV14 and TRBJ2-3; D may be TRBD1 (5 bases). CDR1 is SGHDN and CDR2 is FVKESK in the germline V gene. This CDR3 is built from 11 residues. Trimming removed 6 bases at V and 12 bases at J, with 13 bases between. The CDR3 loop is CASRRTTVQYF. The CDR3 nucleotides read TGTGCCAGCAGAAGGACGACAGTTCAGTATTTT.

The chain joins TRBV6-1 to TRBJ1-5, with D maybe TRBD1 (5 bases). Trimming shortened V by 1 base and J by 3 bases, and 7 bases separated the two germline ends. This CDR3 is built from 14 residues. CDR1 MNHNS and CDR2 SASEGT come from the germline V gene. The CDR3 reads CASSEGQFNQPQHF. Here the CDR3 DNA reads TGTGCCAGCAGTGAAGGACAGTTCAATCAGCCCCAGCATTTT.

The chain has TRBV3-1 (or the pseudogene TRBV3-2) and TRBJ2-3; D ambiguous. The CDR3 is 14 residues long. Germline V gene data show CDR1 as LGHDT and CDR2 as YNNKEL (reference sequence). V lost 0 bases and J 7 bases, leaving 11 bases between the germline ends. CDR3: CASSQDLTENTQYF. The CDR3 bases are TGTGCCAGCAGCCAAGATCTAACGGAGAATACGCAGTATTTT.

Only one count was recorded for this clone. In the same sample, other DNA sequences code for this CDR3. V and J are TRBV6-5 and TRBJ1-2; 7 bases map to TRBD1. CDR1 is MNHEY and CDR2 is SVGAGI in the germline V gene. V trimming: 6 bases; J trimming: 3 bases; junction bases outside the gene matches: 10. CDR3 length: 15 amino acids. The CDR3 protein is CASRDRQGGDYGYTF. DNA for the CDR3: TGTGCCAGCAGGGACAGGCAGGGGGGCGACTATGGCTACACCTTC.

The rearrangement uses TRBV4-2 and TRBJ2-1; D is unclear. The CDR3 is made up of 11 amino acids. V was pared by 7 bases and J by 7 bases, with 8 bases between. Germline V gene sequence: CDR1 LGHNA, CDR2 YNFKEQ. CDR3 coding DNA: TGTGCCAGCACCGGAGCGAATGAGCAGTTCTTC. It translates to CASTGANEQFF.

This chain connects TRBV6-5 to TRBJ1-5, with D possibly matching TRBD1 (5 bases). CDR1 is MNHEY and CDR2 is SVGAGI in the germline V gene. V dropped 5 bases and J dropped 1 base, with 12 bases sitting between them. CDR3 length: 15 residues. CDR3 in amino acids: CASSPNRRSNQPQHF. In DNA, the CDR3 is TGTGCCAGCAGTCCTAACAGGAGAAGCAATCAGCCCCAGCATTTT.

CDR3 bases: TGTGCCAGCTCCCATAGGAGGGCTGGGGCCAACGTCCTGACTTTC. Translated: CASSHRRAGANVLTF. The chain joins TRBV11-2 to TRBJ2-6; possible D gene TRBD2, 6 bases. Germline V lookup: CDR1 SGHAT, CDR2 FQNNGV. V shed 8 bases and J shed 2 bases, with 13 bases lying between them. This CDR3 has 15 residues.

The genes are TRBV5-1 and TRBJ2-5; a possible D gene is TRBD1 (6 bases). Trimming stripped 0 bases from V and 2 bases from J, with 8 bases between. Germline CDR1 and CDR2: SGHRS and YFSETQ. The CDR3 sequence is 14 residues long. Written as DNA, the CDR3 is TGCGCCAGCAGCTTGGGGACAGCGCAAGAGACCCAGTACTTC. It codes for CASSLGTAQETQYF.

By proportion, this clone is large. CDR3 DNA: TGTGCCAGCAGCTTAGGGGCAGGGTCGCTTGATGGCTACACCTTC. Translating it yields CASSLGAGSLDGYTF. J is TRBJ1-2 and V is TRBV13; the D gene is possibly TRBD1 (5 bases). Per the germline V gene, CDR1 is PRHDT and CDR2 is FYEKMQ (reference sequence). The CDR3 is 15 residues long. Deletions cut 0 bases from V and 6 bases from J, with 14 bases between.

The V gene is TRBV21-1, the J gene TRBJ2-3. TRBV21-1 is assigned pseudogene status. The CDR3 is 15 amino acids. CDR3 in amino acids: CASSKEGGRTDTQYF. CDR3 nucleotides: TGTGCCAGCAGCAAAGAAGGGGGGCGGACAGATACGCAGTATTTT.

The chain combines TRBV19 with TRBJ1-6; D uncertain. This CDR3 spans 15 amino acids. Germline loops: CDR1 LNHDA, CDR2 SQIVND (reference sequence). Trimming shortened V by 2 bases and J by 9 bases, and 14 bases separated the two germline ends. This chain's CDR3 is CASSIFGIVSSPLHF. CDR3 DNA sequence: TGTGCCAGTAGTATATTTGGCATCGTGAGTTCACCCCTCCACTTT.

The rearrangement links TRBV19 to TRBJ1-6; possible D gene TRBD1, 5 bases. V was trimmed by 2 bases and J by 9 bases, leaving 8 bases between them. CDR1 is LNHDA and CDR2 is SQIVND in the germline V gene (reference sequence). The CDR3 is made up of 13 amino acids. DNA of the CDR3: TGTGCCAGTAGTATAACAGGAGGTTCACCCCTCCACTTT. It specifies CASSITGGSPLHF.

This clone appeared once. The chain uses TRBV28 and TRBJ1-1; no definite D call. The V end was cut by 6 bases, the J end by 1 base, with 9 bases between. This CDR3 has 13 amino acids. Germline CDR1 reads MDHEN; CDR2 reads SYDVKM. The CDR3 sequence is CASRAVRNTEAFF. CDR3 nucleotide sequence: TGTGCCAGCAGGGCGGTTCGGAACACTGAAGCTTTCTTT.

Of note for this clone: The junction shows a germline mismatch at one end, possibly a read error. The chain employs TRBV7-2 and TRBJ2-3; weak D call: TRBD1 (6 bases). The germline V gene encodes CDR1 SGHTA and CDR2 FQGNSA. The CDR3 is made up of 12 amino acids. The CDR3 nucleotides read TGTGCCAGCAGCACGCGACAGGAATTTTTGAATTTT. This translates into CASSTRQEFLNF.

This clone turned up a few times. The V and J genes are TRBV7-9 and TRBJ2-7; D is undetermined. The CDR3 is 12 amino acids. Germline lookup yields CDR1 SEHNR and CDR2 FQNEAQ (reference sequence). Deletions cut 5 bases from V and 6 bases from J, with 11 bases between. CDR3 protein: CASSRVSFEQYF. The DNA of the CDR3 is TGTGCCAGCAGCAGGGTATCATTCGAGCAGTACTTC.